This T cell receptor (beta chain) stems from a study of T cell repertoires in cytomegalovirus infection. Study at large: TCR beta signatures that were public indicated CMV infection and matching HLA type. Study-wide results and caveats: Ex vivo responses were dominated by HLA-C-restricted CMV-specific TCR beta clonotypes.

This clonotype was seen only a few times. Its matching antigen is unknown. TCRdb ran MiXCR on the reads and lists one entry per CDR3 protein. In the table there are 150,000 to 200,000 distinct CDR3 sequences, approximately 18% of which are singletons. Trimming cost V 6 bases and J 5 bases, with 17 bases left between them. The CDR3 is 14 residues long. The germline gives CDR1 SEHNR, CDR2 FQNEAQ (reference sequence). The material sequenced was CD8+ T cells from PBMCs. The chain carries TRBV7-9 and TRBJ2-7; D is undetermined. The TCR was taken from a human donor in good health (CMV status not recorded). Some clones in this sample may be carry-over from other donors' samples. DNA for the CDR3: TGTGCCAGCAGTACCGACACCCTAGGGCACGAGCAGTACTTC. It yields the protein CASSTDTLGHEQYF.